These 23 T cell receptor beta chains came from one sample sequenced in a study of graft-versus-host responses after intestinal transplantation (dated by TCRdb to the early 2020s). Libraries came from the immunoSEQ multiplex PCR assay. TCRdb's version of the immuneACCESS table is confined to in-frame rearrangements and falls short of the full clone set. An unresolved V gene accounts for under half of the shortfall where checked; the remainder is of unknown origin. The sample contains around 4,000 clones, around a fifth of them found a single time. Of the sample, 5.5% is held by the ten largest clones. The meaning of the sample's time point label: cells obtained before transplantation from donor or recipient. Here the sequenced sample was alloreactive CD4+ T cells from a mixed lymphocyte reaction culture, taken before transplantation. Taken with the paper, the label for cell subset or site translates to: CFSE-low proliferating T cells sorted from roughly six-day pre-transplant mixed lymphocyte reaction (GvH or HvG direction). These TCRs come from a human patient who was an organ donor for intestinal transplantation.

By sample share, this clone is medium-sized. The rearrangement joins TRBV5-5 to TRBJ1-1; D not certain. The CDR3 is 15 amino acids. With 1 base removed from V and 1 base from J, the gap between germline ends came to 11 bases. Germline assignment: CDR1 SGHKS and CDR2 YYEKEE (reference sequence). CDR3 amino acids: CASSLYHSRNTEAFF. The DNA of the CDR3 is TGTGCCAGCAGCTTGTACCACTCGAGGAACACTGAAGCTTTCTTT.

The chain carries TRBV5-1 and TRBJ2-7, with a tentative D call TRBD1 (7 bases). The V gene lost 4 bases and the J gene lost 2 bases, with 10 bases spanning the gap. This CDR3 has 13 amino acids. The V gene's germline CDR1 is SGHRS and CDR2 YFSETQ. CDR3 coding DNA: TGCGCCAGCAGCGCGGGACAGACCTACGAGCAGTACGTC. Translation gives CASSAGQTYEQYV.

This clone is labeled as medium-sized (0.01 to 0.1%). This sequence joins TRBV5-1 and TRBJ2-1; tentative D call: TRBD1 (6 bases). V was pared by 4 bases and J by 3 bases, with 17 bases between. The CDR3 has 16 amino acids. Per the germline V gene, CDR1 is SGHRS and CDR2 is YFSETQ. CDR3 DNA sequence: TGCGCCAGCAGCAGGCAGGGGCCACCTAACTACAATGAGCAGTTCTTC. This encodes CASSRQGPPNYNEQFF.

The chain couples TRBV5-4 to TRBJ2-1, with 8 bases aligning to TRBD2. The CDR3 length is 14 residues. The V segment lost 1 base and the J segment 9 bases; nucleotides outside the gene matches: 6. Germline V gene data show CDR1 as SGHNT and CDR2 as YYREEE (reference sequence). The DNA for the CDR3 is TGTGCCAGCAGCTTGAACGGGGGGGCCTCTGAGCAGTTCTTC. It specifies CASSLNGGASEQFF.

The chain links TRBV5-2 to TRBJ2-6; the table calls TRBD2, which could not be checked here. TRBV5-2 represents a pseudogene. The CDR3 extends over 18 amino acids. The CDR3 sequence is CASKTRGEYQSRANVLTF. CDR3 DNA: TGTGCCAGCAAAACTCGTGGAGAGTACCAAAGTCGGGCCAACGTCCTGACTTTC.

This clone turned up a few times. The chain recombines TRBV19 with TRBJ1-2, with 7 bases matching TRBD1. Germline lookup yields CDR1 LNHDA and CDR2 SQIVND (reference sequence). Trimming cost V 3 bases and J 5 bases; bases outside gene matches: 6. The CDR3 totals 14 residues. The CDR3 here is CASSILTGPYGYTF. The CDR3, as DNA: TGTGCCAGTAGTATTCTGACAGGGCCATATGGCTACACCTTC.

The chain carries TRBV28 and TRBJ1-1; no clear D. CDR1 is MDHEN and CDR2 is SYDVKM in the germline V gene. The CDR3 is made up of 13 amino acids. The germline V and J ends were trimmed by 1 base and 1 base, with 4 bases remaining between them. DNA of the CDR3: TGTGCCAGCAGTTTATTACAGAACACTGAAGCTTTCTTT. As protein: CASSLLQNTEAFF.

The chain uses TRBV11-2 and TRBJ2-2; 8 bases are a match to TRBD1. CDR3 size: 16 residues. Germline V lookup: CDR1 SGHAT, CDR2 FQNNGV. Trimming took 1 base from V and 3 from J; bases not matched to a gene: 4. The DNA for the CDR3 is TGTGCCAGCAGCTTAGCCCCGGGACAGGACACCGGGGAGCTGTTTTTT. Translated, it gives CASSLAPGQDTGELFF. The variable domain in full, completed from reference TRBV11-2 and TRBJ2-2, reads EAGVAQSPRYKIIEKRQSVAFWCNPISGHATLYWYQQILGQGPKLLIQFQNNGVVDDSQLPKDRFSAERLKGVDSTLKIQPAKLEDSAVYLCASSLAPGQDTGELFFGEGSRLTVL.

The gene calls are TRBV14 and TRBJ1-4; no clear D. Trimming pared 0 bases from V and 4 bases from J, leaving 9 bases between. Germline CDR1 SGHDN, CDR2 FVKESK. The CDR3 is made up of 15 amino acids. CDR3 nucleotides: TGTGCCAGCAGCCAAGATGAGGTAGTTAATGAAAAACTGTTTTTT. This translates into CASSQDEVVNEKLFF.

The chain employs TRBV19 and TRBJ2-4; 7 bases fit TRBD2. The CDR3 has 16 amino acids. V was pared by 3 bases and J by 2 bases, with 7 bases of the junction left unmatched. The germline V gene has CDR1 LNHDA and CDR2 SQIVND (reference sequence). This chain's CDR3 is CASSMGRGMSKNIQYF. CDR3 in DNA: TGTGCCAGTAGTATGGGGCGGGGGATGTCCAAAAACATTCAGTACTTC. The complete variable domain, with remaining parts taken from reference TRBV19 and TRBJ2-4, reads DGGITQSPKYLFRKEGQNVTLSCEQNLNHDAMYWYRQDPGQGLRLIYYSQIVNDFQKGDIAEGYSVSREKKESFPLTVTSAQKNPTAFYLCASSMGRGMSKNIQYFGAGTRLSVL.

The chain couples TRBV27 to TRBJ2-3, with D possibly being TRBD2 (5 bases). Germline lookup yields CDR1 MNHEY and CDR2 SMNVEV (reference sequence). The CDR3 runs to 18 residues. Trimming cost V 2 bases and J 4 bases, with 22 bases left between them. CDR3 loop: CASSLQPEVEGLPDTQYF. CDR3 DNA: TGTGCCAGCAGTTTACAGCCCGAGGTTGAGGGCCTTCCAGATACGCAGTATTTT.

This clone was seen only a few times. The chain combines TRBV7-9 with TRBJ1-3, with 7 bases that match TRBD1. Germline values: CDR1 SEHNR, CDR2 FQNEAQ (reference sequence). This CDR3 is 15 amino acids long. With V trimmed by 5 bases and J by 0 bases, 4 bases remained unmatched. CDR3 coding DNA: TGTGCCAGCAGCCCATACAGGGGCTCTGGAAACACCATATATTTT. This encodes CASSPYRGSGNTIYF.

Worth noting for this clone: At one end the junction does not follow the germline gene, possibly because of a read error. The genes are TRBV6-4 and TRBJ1-2; tentatively, D is TRBD1 (6 bases). This CDR3 is built from 15 residues. Germline V lookup: CDR1 MRHNA, CDR2 SNTAGT. The DNA for the CDR3 is TGTGCCAGCAGTTACTCCCCGAGACAGGAATTTGGCTACACCTTC. Translated, it gives CASSYSPRQEFGYTF.

The rearrangement joins TRBV11-3 to TRBJ1-5; 8 bases are shared with TRBD1. Germline V gives CDR1 SGHNT, CDR2 YENEEA. V shed 3 bases and J 7 bases; nucleotides not matched to a gene: 5. This CDR3 has 14 amino acids. The CDR3, as DNA: TGTGCCAGCAGCTTGGACAGGGTTACGCAGCCCCAGCATTTT. It encodes CASSLDRVTQPQHF.

Only a few counts were recorded for this clone. The chain is built from TRBV7-4 and TRBJ1-6, with D possibly matching TRBD1 (6 bases). Germline V lookup: CDR1 SGHVT, CDR2 SQSDAQ. The V end was cut by 2 bases, the J end by 10 bases, with 12 bases between. The length of the CDR3 is 14 residues. The CDR3 bases are TGTGCCAGCAGCTTACAGGGGCTGGGGTCACCCCTCCACTTT. Amino acids: CASSLQGLGSPLHF.

The rearrangement joins TRBV19 to TRBJ2-2; tentatively, D is TRBD1 (6 bases). Germline CDR1 and CDR2: LNHDA and SQIVND (reference sequence). CDR3 size: 15 residues. V lost 5 bases and J lost 1, with 11 bases in between. CDR3 in amino acids: CASSVSTGNTGELFF. The CDR3 DNA sequence: TGTGCCAGTAGTGTTTCGACAGGGAACACCGGGGAGCTGTTTTTT.

By frequency in the sample, this clone is large. This chain joins TRBV10-1 and TRBJ2-7; 7 nucleotides align to TRBD2. There are 13 residues in the CDR3. Germline values: CDR1 WNHNN, CDR2 SYGVQD (reference sequence). Germline trimming cut 7 bases from V and 2 bases from J; bases unmatched to any gene: 5. CDR3 nucleotide sequence: TGCGCCAGCACTCCGACTAGCCCCTACGAGCAGTACGTC. Its translation: CASTPTSPYEQYV.

This chain joins TRBV11-1 and TRBJ2-1; 9 bases are a match to TRBD2. Trimming took 3 bases from V and 8 from J; bases not matched to a gene: 8. There are 15 residues in the CDR3. Germline CDR1 and CDR2: SGHAT and FQDESV (reference sequence). The CDR3: CASSFRAGGIDEQFF. CDR3 sequence (DNA): TGTGCCAGCAGCTTTAGGGCGGGAGGGATAGATGAGCAGTTCTTC. The entire variable domain, with the rest obtained from reference TRBV11-1 and TRBJ2-1, is as follows: EAEVAQSPRYKITEKSQAVAFWCDPISGHATLYWYRQILGQGPELLVQFQDESVVDDSQLPKDRFSAERLKGVDSTLKIQPAELGDSAMYLCASSFRAGGIDEQFFGPGTRLTVL.

The chain employs TRBV2 and TRBJ2-7; the D gene is possibly TRBD1 (5 bases). Germline V gene data show CDR1 as SNHLY and CDR2 as FYNNEI. V was trimmed by 7 bases and J by 2 bases, leaving 18 bases between them. CDR3 length equals 15 residues. Here the CDR3 reads CASTLSGHEAYEQYV. In DNA form, the CDR3 reads TGTGCCAGCACCCTTTCCGGACACGAGGCCTACGAGCAGTACGTC.

The DNA for the CDR3 is TGTGCCAGCAGCTTGGGGCCCCCTAGCAATCAGCCCCAGCATTTT. Amino acids: CASSLGPPSNQPQHF. The chain combines TRBV5-4 with TRBJ1-5, with no clear D. V lost 0 bases and J lost 0, with 7 bases in between. This CDR3 comprises 15 residues. Germline V gene data show CDR1 as SGHNT and CDR2 as YYREEE (reference sequence).

V and J are TRBV27 and TRBJ1-4; maybe TRBD1 (6 bases). Trimming removed 5 bases from V and 7 bases from J, with 20 bases in between. The CDR3 length is 16 residues. Germline values: CDR1 MNHEY, CDR2 SMNVEV (reference sequence). This CDR3 reads CASSPLWGGAGEKLFF. The CDR3 region has the DNA TGTGCCAGCAGTCCACTCTGGGGGGGGGCAGGTGAAAAACTGTTTTTT.

J is TRBJ2-3 and V is TRBV7-2; TRBD2 aligns across 9 bases. Germline loops: CDR1 SGHTA, CDR2 FQGNSA. Trimming cost V 5 bases and J 5 bases; bases outside gene matches: 11. The CDR3 has 16 amino acids. In DNA form, the CDR3 reads TGTGCCAGCAGCACAATAGCGGGGGCAAAGCGAGATACGCAGTATTTT. The encoded protein is CASSTIAGAKRDTQYF.

This chain connects TRBV27 to TRBJ1-2, with a tentative D call TRBD1 (6 bases). V lost 8 bases to trimming and J lost 7 bases, with 14 bases between them. Germline assignment: CDR1 MNHEY and CDR2 SMNVEV (reference sequence). The CDR3 spans 12 residues. The CDR3 nucleotides read TGTGCCAGCTACGCGGTAGGGGGTGGCTACACCTTC. Amino acids: CASYAVGGGYTF.